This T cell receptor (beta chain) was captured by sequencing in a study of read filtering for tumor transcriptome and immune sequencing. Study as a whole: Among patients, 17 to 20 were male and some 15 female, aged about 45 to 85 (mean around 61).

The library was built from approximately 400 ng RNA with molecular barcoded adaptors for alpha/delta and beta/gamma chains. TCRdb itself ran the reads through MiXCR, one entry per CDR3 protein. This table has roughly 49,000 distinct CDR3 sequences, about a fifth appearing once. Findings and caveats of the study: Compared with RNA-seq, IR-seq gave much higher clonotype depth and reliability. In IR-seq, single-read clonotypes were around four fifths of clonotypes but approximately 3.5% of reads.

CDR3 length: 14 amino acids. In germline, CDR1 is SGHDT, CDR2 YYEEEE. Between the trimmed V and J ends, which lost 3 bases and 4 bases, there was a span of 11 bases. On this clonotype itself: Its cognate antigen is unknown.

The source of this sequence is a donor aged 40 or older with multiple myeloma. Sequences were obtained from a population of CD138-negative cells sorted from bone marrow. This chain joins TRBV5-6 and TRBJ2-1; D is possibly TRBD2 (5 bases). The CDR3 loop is CASSSSGLYNEQFF. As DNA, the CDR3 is TGTGCCAGCAGCTCGTCCGGACTTTACAATGAGCAGTTCTTC.